Below, one TCR beta chain is given with its context. The PCR used 60 Vbeta and 13 Jbeta primers. The data were produced by immunoSEQ multiplex PCR, yet TCRdb's version contains in-frame clones alone and is incomplete. The sample has almost 200,000 clones, roughly 72% seen once; the top ten hold 1.5% to 2%. This entry is derived from a study of cytomegalovirus exposure and HLA in healthy donors. Trimming took 4 bases from V and 6 from J, leaving 8 bases between them. Germline lookup yields CDR1 SGHTA and CDR2 FQGNSA. The CDR3 extends over 12 amino acids. V is TRBV7-2 and J is TRBJ2-3; weak D call: TRBD1 (5 bases). The sample taken for sequencing was PBMCs. The TCR was taken from a man aged 25-40 years in good health and CMV-seronegative. In DNA, the CDR3 is TGTGCCAGCAGCTCAGGGTTGGATACGCAGTATTTT. Residues: CASSSGLDTQYF.